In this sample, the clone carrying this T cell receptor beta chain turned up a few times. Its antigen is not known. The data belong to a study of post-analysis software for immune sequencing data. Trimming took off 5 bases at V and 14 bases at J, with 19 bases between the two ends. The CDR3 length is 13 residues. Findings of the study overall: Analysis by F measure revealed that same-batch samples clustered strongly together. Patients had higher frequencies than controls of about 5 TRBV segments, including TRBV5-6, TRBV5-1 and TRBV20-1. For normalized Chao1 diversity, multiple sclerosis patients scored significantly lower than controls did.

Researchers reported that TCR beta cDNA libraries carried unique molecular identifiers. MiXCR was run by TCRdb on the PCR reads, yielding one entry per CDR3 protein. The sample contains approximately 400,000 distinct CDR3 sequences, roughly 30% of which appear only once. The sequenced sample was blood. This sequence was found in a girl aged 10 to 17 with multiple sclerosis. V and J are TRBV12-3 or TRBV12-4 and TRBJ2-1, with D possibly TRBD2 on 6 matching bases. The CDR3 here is CASSTTGLPVKFF. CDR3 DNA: TGTGCCAGCAGTACCACGGGACTCCCGGTGAAGTTCTTC.